This is a list of T cell receptor beta chains from one sample in a study of cytomegalovirus exposure and HLA in healthy donors. Using immunoSEQ multiplex PCR, the repertoire was profiled, and TCRdb retains in-frame clones only, with some absent. The table includes about 110,000 clones, about 84% detected once. The sample consisted of PBMCs. These receptors came from a man aged 25-45 years in good health and CMV-seronegative. Each CDR3 is given with its conserved first and last residue. D genes are given only for firm matches. Clone sizes are given selectively: once, few, many, or a class where the clone is expanded.

TRBD1 | TRBJ2-1 | TRBV29-1 | - | TGCAGCGTTGAAGGGCGAGGACAGGGCAATGAGCAGTTCTTC | CSVEGRGQGNEQFF
TRBD2 | TRBJ2-3 | TRBV6-5 | - | TGTGCCAGCAGAAGCGGGGGGGATACGCAGTATTTT | CASRSGGDTQYF
TRBD1 | TRBJ1-1 | TRBV27 | - | TGTGCCAGCAGTCTCAGGGGGATTAACACTGAAGCTTTCTTT | CASSLRGINTEAFF
TRBD2 | TRBJ2-1 | TRBV27 | once | TGTGCCAGCAGCAAGACTAGCGGGAGCCAAGAGCAGTTCTTC | CASSKTSGSQEQFF
TRBD1 | TRBJ2-1 | TRBV19 | - | TGTGCCAGTAGCCAATCCAGGGGGCTTGAGCAGTTCTTC | CASSQSRGLEQFF
- | TRBJ1-5 | TRBV2 | few | TGTGCCAGTCGACGGGATAGCAATCAGCCCCAGCATTTT | CASRRDSNQPQHF
- | TRBJ2-3 | TRBV2 | - | TGTGCCAGCAGTGAACTAAACTTTAGCGGAGCTAGCACAGATACGCAGTATTTT | CASSELNFSGASTDTQYF
TRBD1 | TRBJ2-1 | TRBV2 | - | TGTGCCAGCGGCCTCCGGGACAGGGGGCGGAATGAGCAGTTCTTC | CASGLRDRGRNEQFF
TRBD1 | TRBJ2-7 | TRBV7-9 | - | TGTGCCAGCAGTCTTGGGACAGGGGGCATCAATAACGAGCAGTACTTC | CASSLGTGGINNEQYF
- | TRBJ2-5 | TRBV18 | - | TGTGCCAGCTCCCTCGGACAGCTAGAGACCCAGTACTTC | CASSLGQLETQYF
- | TRBJ2-7 | TRBV30 | - | TGTGCCTGGGGGGACACCACCTACGAGCAGTACTTC | CAWGDTTYEQYF
TRBD2 | TRBJ2-5 | TRBV6-5 | - | TGTGCCAGCAGGGTGACTAGCGGGGCACAAGAGACCCAGTACTTC | CASRVTSGAQETQYF
TRBD1 | TRBJ1-5 | TRBV6-5 | - | TGTGCCAGCAGCCAAGACAGGGGAGAAAATCAGCCCCAGCATTTT | CASSQDRGENQPQHF
TRBD1 | TRBJ1-2 | TRBV5-1 | - | TGCGCCAGCAGCGCGGGACAGAGCCTCTATGGCTACACCTTC | CASSAGQSLYGYTF
- | TRBJ2-5 | TRBV30 | - | TGTGCCTGGAGTGTAGCAGCGCTGGAAGAGACCCAGTACTTC | CAWSVAALEETQYF
- | TRBJ1-1 | TRBV6-6 | - | TGTGCCAGCAGAGCCCCGGTGGACACTGAAGCTTTCTTT | CASRAPVDTEAFF
TRBD2 | TRBJ2-4 | TRBV25-1 | once | TGTGCCAGCAGTCGGGGGGGAGGCAAAAACATTCAGTACTTC | CASSRGGGKNIQYF
- | TRBJ2-2 | TRBV30 | once | TGTGCCTGGAGTGTACAGAGAAACACCGGGGAGCTGTTTTTT | CAWSVQRNTGELFF
TRBD2 | TRBJ2-5 | TRBV7-9 | - | TGTGCCAGCAGCTTAGGGACGGGGGGGTTTCAAGAGACCCAGTACTTC | CASSLGTGGFQETQYF
- | TRBJ1-2 | TRBV27 | few | TGTGCCAGCCGCCCTGGGGGGGCAGGAGGCTACACCTTC | CASRPGGAGGYTF
- | TRBJ1-5 | TRBV7-3 | once | TGTGCCAGCAGCTTAGAACCAGGTGGGCCCCAGCATTTT | CASSLEPGGPQHF
TRBD2 | TRBJ2-1 | TRBV15 | - | TGTGCCACCAGCAGGGACAGCGGGGGGGCCAATGAGCAGTTCTTC | CATSRDSGGANEQFF
TRBD1 | TRBJ2-3 | TRBV6-6 | - | TGTGCCAGCAGTTACGCGGGACAGGGGAGCACAGATACGCAGTATTTT | CASSYAGQGSTDTQYF